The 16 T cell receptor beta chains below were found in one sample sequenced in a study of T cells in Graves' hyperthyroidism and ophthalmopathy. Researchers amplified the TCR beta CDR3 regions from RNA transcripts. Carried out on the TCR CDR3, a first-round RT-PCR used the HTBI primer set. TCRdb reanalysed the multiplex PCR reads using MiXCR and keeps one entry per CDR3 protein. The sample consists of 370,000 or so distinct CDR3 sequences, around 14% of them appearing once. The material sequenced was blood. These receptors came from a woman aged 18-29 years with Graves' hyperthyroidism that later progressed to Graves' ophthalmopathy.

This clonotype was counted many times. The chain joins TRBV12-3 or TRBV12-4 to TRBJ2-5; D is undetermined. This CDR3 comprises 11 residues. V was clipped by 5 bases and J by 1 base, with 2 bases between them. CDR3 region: CASSIQETQYF. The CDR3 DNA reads TGTGCCAGCAGTATCCAAGAGACCCAGTACTTC.

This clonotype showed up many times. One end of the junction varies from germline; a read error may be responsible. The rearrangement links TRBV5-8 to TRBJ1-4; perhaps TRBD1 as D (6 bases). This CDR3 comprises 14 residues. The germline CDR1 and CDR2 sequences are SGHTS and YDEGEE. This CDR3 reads CASSKRDTKEKLFF. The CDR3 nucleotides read TGTGCCAGCAGCAAGCGGGACACTAAGGAAAAACTGTTTTTT.

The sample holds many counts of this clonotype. The CDR3 nucleotides read TGTGCCAGCAGTTTATTGCGGGGCCTAGCTCAAGAGACCCAGTACTTC. It specifies CASSLLRGLAQETQYF. This rearrangement joins TRBV27 to TRBJ2-5; D may be TRBD2 (6 bases). Trimming cost V 1 base and J 2 bases, with 14 bases left between them. Germline V gene data show CDR1 as MNHEY and CDR2 as SMNVEV (reference sequence). This CDR3 is 16 amino acids long.

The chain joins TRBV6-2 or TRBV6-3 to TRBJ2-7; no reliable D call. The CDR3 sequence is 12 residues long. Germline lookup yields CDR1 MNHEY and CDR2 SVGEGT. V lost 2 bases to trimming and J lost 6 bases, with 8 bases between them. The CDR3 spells CASSYASSEQYF. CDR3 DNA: TGTGCCAGCAGTTACGCTTCGTCCGAGCAGTACTTC.

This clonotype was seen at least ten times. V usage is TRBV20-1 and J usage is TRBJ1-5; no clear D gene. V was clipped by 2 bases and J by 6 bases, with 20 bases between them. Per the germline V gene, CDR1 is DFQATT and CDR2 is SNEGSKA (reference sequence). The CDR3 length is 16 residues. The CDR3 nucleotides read TGCAGTGCTAGAAACGGCCCTTTTGACTGGGGTCAGCCCCAGCATTTT. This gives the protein CSARNGPFDWGQPQHF.

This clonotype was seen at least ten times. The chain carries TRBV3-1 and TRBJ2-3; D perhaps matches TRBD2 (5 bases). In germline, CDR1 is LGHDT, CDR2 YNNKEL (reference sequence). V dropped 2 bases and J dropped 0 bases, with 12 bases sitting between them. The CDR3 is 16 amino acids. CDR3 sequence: CASSQSRSGSTDTQYF. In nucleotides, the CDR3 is TGTGCCAGCAGCCAAAGTCGAAGCGGTAGCACAGATACGCAGTATTTT.

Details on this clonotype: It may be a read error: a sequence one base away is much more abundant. DNA for the CDR3: TGCAGTGCTAGATGGGGGGCACGGGAGCAAGGCAACACTGAAGCTTTCTTT. Protein sequence: CSARWGAREQGNTEAFF. V is TRBV20-1 and J is TRBJ1-1, with D tentatively TRBD1 (6 bases). V gave up 2 bases and J gave up 2 bases, with 21 bases separating them. Germline V gene lookup returns CDR1 DFQATT and CDR2 SNEGSKA (reference sequence). This CDR3 has 17 amino acids.

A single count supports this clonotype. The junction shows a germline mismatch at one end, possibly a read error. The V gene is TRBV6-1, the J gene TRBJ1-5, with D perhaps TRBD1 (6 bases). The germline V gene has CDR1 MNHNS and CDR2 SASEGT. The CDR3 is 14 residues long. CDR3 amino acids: CASGRGDINRPQHF. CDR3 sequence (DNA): TGTGCCAGCGGAAGGGGGGATATCAATCGGCCCCAGCATTTT.

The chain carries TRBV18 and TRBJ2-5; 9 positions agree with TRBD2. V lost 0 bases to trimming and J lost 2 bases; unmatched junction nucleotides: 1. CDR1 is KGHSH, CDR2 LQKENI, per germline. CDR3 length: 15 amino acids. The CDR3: CASSPPAGGQETQYF. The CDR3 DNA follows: TGTGCCAGCTCACCACCGGCGGGAGGGCAAGAGACCCAGTACTTC.

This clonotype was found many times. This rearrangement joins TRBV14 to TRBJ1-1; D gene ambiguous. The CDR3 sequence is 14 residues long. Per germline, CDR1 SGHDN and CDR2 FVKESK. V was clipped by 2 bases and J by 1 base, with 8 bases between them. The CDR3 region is CASSQLGPNTEAFF. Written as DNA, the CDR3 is TGTGCCAGCAGCCAACTAGGGCCGAACACTGAAGCTTTCTTT.

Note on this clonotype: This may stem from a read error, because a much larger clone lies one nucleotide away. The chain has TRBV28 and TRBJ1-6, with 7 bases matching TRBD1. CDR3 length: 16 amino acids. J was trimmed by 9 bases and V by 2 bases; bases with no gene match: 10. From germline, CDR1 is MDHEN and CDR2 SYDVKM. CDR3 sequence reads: CASSLPGIGGSSPLHF. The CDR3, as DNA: TGTGCCAGCAGTTTACCGGGAATAGGGGGCAGTTCACCCCTCCACTTT.

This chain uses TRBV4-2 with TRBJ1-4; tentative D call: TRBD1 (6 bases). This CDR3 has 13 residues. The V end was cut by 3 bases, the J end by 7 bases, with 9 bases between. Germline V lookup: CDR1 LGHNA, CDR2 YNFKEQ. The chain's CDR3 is CASSQGAVEKLFF. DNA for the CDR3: TGTGCCAGCAGCCAGGGGGCTGTTGAAAAACTGTTTTTT.

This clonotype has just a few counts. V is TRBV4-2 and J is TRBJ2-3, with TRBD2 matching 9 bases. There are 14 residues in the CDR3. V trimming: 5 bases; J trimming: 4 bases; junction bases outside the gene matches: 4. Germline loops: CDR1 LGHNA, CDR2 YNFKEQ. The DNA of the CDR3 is TGTGCCAGCAGCTCTAGCGGGAACGCAGATACGCAGTATTTT. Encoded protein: CASSSSGNADTQYF.

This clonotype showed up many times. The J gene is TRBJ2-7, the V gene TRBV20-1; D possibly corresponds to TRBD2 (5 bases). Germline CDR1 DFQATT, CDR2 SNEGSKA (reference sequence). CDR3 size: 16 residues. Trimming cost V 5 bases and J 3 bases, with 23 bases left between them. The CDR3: CSARRDPQSGDYEQYF. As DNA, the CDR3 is TGCAGTGCTCGGCGAGACCCACAAAGCGGAGACTACGAGCAGTACTTC.

CDR3: CAGGAGPIYGSSGYTF. DNA of the CDR3: TGTGCCGGGGGGGCAGGGCCAATCTACGGATCTTCGGGCTACACCTTC. The chain joins TRBV28 to TRBJ1-2, with D perhaps matching TRBD1 (6 bases). Germline V gives CDR1 MDHEN, CDR2 SYDVKM. The CDR3 runs to 16 residues. Trimming took 11 bases from V and 8 from J, leaving 30 bases between them.

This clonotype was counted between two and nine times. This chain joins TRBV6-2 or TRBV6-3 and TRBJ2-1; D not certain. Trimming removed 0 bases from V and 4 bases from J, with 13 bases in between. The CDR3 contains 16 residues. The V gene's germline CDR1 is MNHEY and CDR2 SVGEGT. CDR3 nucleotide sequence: TGTGCCAGCAGTTACTCCGGCCGACGCGGATACAATGAGCAGTTCTTC. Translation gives CASSYSGRRGYNEQFF.